A single sample gave rise to the 21 T cell receptor beta chains below, sequenced in a study of T cell responses to AZD1222 COVID-19 vaccine. TCRdb's copy holds only in-frame clones and misses some; the assay was immunoSEQ multiplex PCR. The sample contains roughly 190,000 clones, more than 85% of which appear only once. This specimen was peripheral blood, taken 28 days after the second AZD1222 dose. Source of these receptors: an adult who received the AZD1222 COVID-19 vaccine.

This chain links TRBV3-1 (or the pseudogene TRBV3-2) with TRBJ2-7, with D uncertain. The CDR3 spans 12 residues. Germline V gene lookup returns CDR1 LGHDT and CDR2 YNNKEL (reference sequence). The germline V and J ends were trimmed by 4 bases and 4 bases, with 8 bases remaining between them. CDR3 region: CASSLGNYEQYF. The CDR3 region has the DNA TGTGCCAGCAGCCTTGGGAATTACGAGCAGTACTTC.

The genes are TRBV6-1 and TRBJ1-5; 10 bases are a match to TRBD1. CDR1 MNHNS and CDR2 SASEGT come from the germline V gene. This CDR3 has 16 amino acids. Trimming cost V 4 bases and J 2 bases; bases outside gene matches: 5. The CDR3 is CASSGQGALGNQPQHF. The CDR3 DNA follows: TGTGCCAGCAGTGGACAGGGGGCGCTTGGCAATCAGCCCCAGCATTTT.

V and J are TRBV7-2 and TRBJ2-7, with 13 positions matching TRBD2. Per germline, CDR1 SGHTA and CDR2 FQGNSA. This CDR3 is 15 amino acids long. With 5 bases clipped from V and 4 bases from J, the junction kept 5 bases outside the gene matches. CDR3 region: CASSILAGGWYEQYF. The CDR3, as DNA: TGTGCCAGCAGCATACTAGCGGGGGGGTGGTACGAGCAGTACTTC.

This clone was recorded once. This chain joins TRBV3-1 (or the pseudogene TRBV3-2) and TRBJ1-2; 9 bases are shared with TRBD1. CDR1 is LGHDT and CDR2 is YNNKEL in the germline V gene (reference sequence). Germline trimming cut 1 base from V and 5 bases from J; bases unmatched to any gene: 5. The CDR3 extends over 15 amino acids. The CDR3: CASSQGGTGLYGYTF. DNA for the CDR3: TGTGCCAGCAGCCAAGGAGGGACAGGGCTATATGGCTACACCTTC.

The rearrangement links TRBV7-9 to TRBJ2-7; TRBD1 might be the D (6 bases). Germline loops: CDR1 SEHNR, CDR2 FQNEAQ (reference sequence). Trimming left V 4 bases short and J 3 bases short, with 13 bases between. The CDR3 contains 14 residues. The CDR3 reads CASSSDSDSYEQYF. The CDR3 DNA reads TGTGCCAGCAGCTCGGACAGTGATAGCTACGAGCAGTACTTC.

The J gene is TRBJ1-4, the V gene TRBV4-1, with 8 bases fitting TRBD1. Germline CDR1 MGHRA, CDR2 YSYEKL. The CDR3 sequence is 15 residues long. V dropped 2 bases and J dropped 7; count of bases not matched to a gene: 6. CDR3 DNA sequence: TGCGCCAGCAGCCAAATACAGGGGGTTACTGAAAAACTGTTTTTT. It translates to CASSQIQGVTEKLFF.

V usage is TRBV19 and J usage is TRBJ1-1; D is unclear. There are 14 residues in the CDR3. Trimming removed 3 bases from V and 4 bases from J, with 12 bases in between. Germline CDR1 reads LNHDA; CDR2 reads SQIVND (reference sequence). This CDR3 reads CASSISHGSTEAFF. In DNA form, the CDR3 reads TGTGCCAGTAGTATTTCCCATGGGTCCACTGAAGCTTTCTTT.

The sample holds one count of this clone. The V and J genes are TRBV6-5 and TRBJ1-2; D perhaps matches TRBD1 (5 bases). There are 16 residues in the CDR3. Germline loops: CDR1 MNHEY, CDR2 SVGAGI. V lost 0 bases and J lost 5, with 16 bases in between. Here the CDR3 DNA reads TGTGCCAGCAGTTACTCGAAGTCGTGGGGGTGGTATGGCTACACCTTC. Translated, it gives CASSYSKSWGWYGYTF.

This chain uses TRBV6-1 with TRBJ2-1; perhaps TRBD1 as D (6 bases). Germline assignment: CDR1 MNHNS and CDR2 SASEGT. V lost 0 bases and J lost 9, with 15 bases in between. CDR3 length: 15 residues. DNA of the CDR3: TGTGCCAGCAGTGAAGCTTCAGGGGTCTGGCGTGAGCAGTTCTTC. Encoded protein: CASSEASGVWREQFF.

This chain uses TRBV18 with TRBJ1-1, with D perhaps matching TRBD1 (5 bases). The germline V gene encodes CDR1 KGHSH and CDR2 LQKENI. The length of the CDR3 is 13 residues. V lost 6 bases, J lost 5 bases, and 13 bases lay in between. The chain's CDR3 is CASSLTGRTEAFF. CDR3 nucleotides: TGTGCCAGCTCCCTCACGGGGCGGACTGAAGCTTTCTTT.

This sequence joins TRBV30 and TRBJ2-7; 14 positions agree with TRBD2. The length of the CDR3 is 16 residues. Germline CDR1 is GTSNPN and CDR2 is SVGIG (reference sequence). With V trimmed by 0 bases and J by 7 bases, 8 bases remained unmatched. This CDR3 is CAWSVPTSGRAREQYF. The CDR3 coding sequence is TGTGCCTGGAGTGTACCGACTAGCGGGAGGGCCAGAGAGCAGTACTTC.

CDR3 coding DNA: TGTGCCAGCAGCGTCGGGTTTAGCGGGGGGGCATACAATGAGCAGTTCTTC. Amino acids: CASSVGFSGGAYNEQFF. The chain combines TRBV9 with TRBJ2-1, with TRBD2 identical over 11 bases. The junction had 8 bases not matched to a gene; V was cut back by 2 bases and J by 4 bases. Looked up from germline, CDR1 is SGDLS and CDR2 is YYNGEE. The CDR3 is 17 amino acids.

This clone was picked up one time. V is TRBV9 and J is TRBJ1-2, with D tentatively TRBD1 (6 bases). CDR3 length equals 15 residues. Per the germline V gene, CDR1 is SGDLS and CDR2 is YYNGEE. The V end lost 0 bases, the J end lost 7 bases, and 16 bases lay between the germline ends. The CDR3 bases are TGTGCCAGCAGCGTAGGGGCCCCGTCCAGGGGTGGCTACACCTTC. It codes for CASSVGAPSRGGYTF.

The chain joins TRBV5-1 to TRBJ1-2; TRBD1 aligns across 9 bases. CDR3 length equals 12 residues. CDR1 and CDR2 from the germline V gene are SGHRS and YFSETQ. V gave up 2 bases and J gave up 12 bases; unmatched junction bases: 5. CDR3 loop: CASSLDRGVDTF. CDR3 coding DNA: TGCGCCAGCAGCTTAGACAGGGGGGTGGACACCTTC.

The V gene is TRBV7-9, the J gene TRBJ1-1; no clear D gene. Germline V CDR1 and CDR2: SEHNR, FQNEAQ (reference sequence). Trimming stripped 1 base from V and 4 bases from J, with 13 bases between. This CDR3 region has 15 residues. The CDR3 nucleotides read TGTGCCAGCAGCTTAGGATCCACGAGGTCCACTGAAGCTTTCTTT. Its translation is CASSLGSTRSTEAFF.

The chain employs TRBV7-9 and TRBJ2-1; 14 bases align to TRBD2. CDR3 length: 17 amino acids. Germline CDR1 and CDR2: SEHNR and FQNEAQ (reference sequence). V lost 5 bases, J lost 5 bases, and 8 bases stayed unmatched. CDR3 DNA sequence: TGTGCCAGCAGCCTCTCCAGGACTAGCGGGAGGAACAATGAGCAGTTCTTC. Translating it yields CASSLSRTSGRNNEQFF.

This clone was counted a few times. The V call is TRBV3-1 (or the pseudogene TRBV3-2), the J call TRBJ1-6, with D perhaps matching TRBD1 (6 bases). Germline V gene sequence: CDR1 LGHDT, CDR2 YNNKEL (reference sequence). The CDR3 loop spans 13 amino acids. V was cut by 3 bases and J by 7 bases, with 7 bases left in between. Here the CDR3 DNA reads TGTGCCAGCAGCCACGGACAGAATTCACCCCTCCACTTT. Its translation is CASSHGQNSPLHF.

The rearrangement joins TRBV18 to TRBJ1-1, with a weak D call TRBD1 (5 bases). V dropped 2 bases and J dropped 0 bases, with 10 bases sitting between them. The CDR3 has 15 amino acids. Germline lookup yields CDR1 KGHSH and CDR2 LQKENI. The DNA of the CDR3 is TGTGCCAGCTCACCATCCGCAGGGCTGAACACTGAAGCTTTCTTT. Translating gives CASSPSAGLNTEAFF.

The genes are TRBV9 and TRBJ2-2, with D unresolved. The CDR3 consists of 14 residues. Trimming stripped 0 bases from V and 4 bases from J, with 7 bases between. Germline CDR1 SGDLS, CDR2 YYNGEE. CDR3 in amino acids: CASSVGVGTGELFF. The CDR3 nucleotides read TGTGCCAGCAGCGTAGGGGTGGGCACCGGGGAGCTGTTTTTT.

The chain couples TRBV18 to TRBJ2-6; D is unclear. This CDR3 is built from 15 residues. The ends were cut back, 3 bases at V and 1 base at J, with 7 bases in the middle. Germline V gene data show CDR1 as KGHSH and CDR2 as LQKENI. CDR3 loop: CASSPASSGANVLTF. DNA of the CDR3: TGTGCCAGCTCACCGGCGTCTTCTGGGGCCAACGTCCTGACTTTC.

CDR3 region: CASSYGDRGGYGYTF. CDR3 coding DNA: TGTGCCAGCAGTTACGGGGACAGGGGGGGCTATGGCTACACCTTC. The J gene is TRBJ1-2, the V gene TRBV6-6; 11 nucleotides match TRBD1. With 2 bases clipped from V and 4 bases from J, the junction kept 3 bases outside the gene matches. The CDR3 has 15 amino acids. Germline CDR1 reads MNHNY; CDR2 reads SVGAGI (reference sequence).